The 5 T cell receptor beta chains in this list originate from one sample, sequenced in a study of CD8+ T cells in alopecia areata. Extraction and reverse transcription of RNA yielded cDNA as the sequencing template. Clones were sequenced by immunoSEQ multiplex PCR, and TCRdb holds only the in-frame ones, with some missing. The sample yields approximately 200,000 clones, approximately 56% seen once. Described treatment: oral pan-JAK inhibitor, 5-10 mg twice daily. The sample consisted of CD4+ T cells sorted from blood, taken at week 4, from a patient treated with tofacitinib. The receptor set was obtained from a human donor with alopecia areata.

This clone was observed a few times. Additional DNA sequences in this sample encode the identical CDR3. The chain combines TRBV10-3 with TRBJ1-5; 7 bases agree with TRBD1. CDR1 is ENHRY, CDR2 SYGVKD, per germline. V lost 4 bases and J lost 4; bases outside the gene matches: 1. This CDR3 is built from 13 residues. This chain's CDR3 is CAISGTGNQPQHF. CDR3 DNA: TGTGCCATCAGTGGGACAGGAAATCAGCCCCAGCATTTT.

The chain recombines TRBV7-2 with TRBJ2-1, with no clear D. The CDR3 contains 13 residues. CDR1 SGHTA and CDR2 FQGNSA come from the germline V gene. Deletions cut 1 base from V and 5 bases from J, with 6 bases between. CDR3 sequence: CASSLGANNEQFF. The CDR3 DNA reads as TGTGCCAGCAGCTTAGGTGCGAACAATGAGCAGTTCTTC.

This clone was seen a single time. The chain joins TRBV25-1 to TRBJ2-1, with 8 bases lining up with TRBD1. Looked up from germline, CDR1 is MGHDK and CDR2 is SYGVNS. J lost 9 bases, V lost 2 bases, and 9 bases had no gene match. The CDR3 is 15 amino acids. CDR3 region: CASSEEAGGRGEQFF. CDR3 sequence (DNA): TGTGCCAGCAGTGAAGAGGCAGGGGGCAGGGGTGAGCAGTTCTTC. The complete variable domain, with remaining parts taken from reference TRBV25-1 and TRBJ2-1, reads EADIYQTPRYLVIGTGKKITLECSQTMGHDKMYWYQQDPGMELHLIHYSYGVNSTEKGDLSSESTVSRIRTEHFPLTLESARPSHTSQYLCASSEEAGGRGEQFFGPGTRLTVL.

This chain links TRBV5-1 with TRBJ1-6; tentative D call: TRBD1 (6 bases). Germline CDR1 SGHRS, CDR2 YFSETQ. V was clipped by 1 base and J by 6 bases, with 14 bases between them. CDR3 length: 16 residues. CDR3 nucleotides: TGCGCCAGCAGCTTGCAGGGGCGCGGGGCTAATTCACCCCTCCACTTT. Its translation is CASSLQGRGANSPLHF.

A few counts support this clone. The chain has TRBV7-2 and TRBJ2-1; D is undetermined. This CDR3 comprises 12 residues. Trimming stripped 5 bases from V and 1 base from J, with 3 bases between. Per germline, CDR1 SGHTA and CDR2 FQGNSA. The CDR3 region is CASSASYNEQFF. The CDR3 nucleotides read TGTGCCAGCAGCGCGTCCTACAATGAGCAGTTCTTC.